The sequence of this T cell receptor (beta chain) was determined in a study of T cells in Graves' hyperthyroidism and ophthalmopathy. Study summary: Prior to any treatment, at the point of initial diagnosis, peripheral blood was collected.

Researchers barred patients who had uncontrolled infection, other autoimmune disease, pregnancy or lactation. Fresh 10 ml peripheral blood yielded PBMCs. General study results and limits: Also found in blood were most expanded thyroid clonotypes above 0.001.

The table lists this clonotype with a few counts. Its antigen is not known. The CDR3 covers 16 residues. V lost 4 bases and J 3 bases, leaving 19 bases between the germline ends. The germline CDR1 and CDR2 sequences are SQVTM and ANQGSEA. RNA transcripts yielded amplified TCR beta CDR3 regions. Researchers ran a first-round RT-PCR on the TCR CDR3 using the HTBI primer set. Each CDR3 protein gets one entry after TCRdb re-called the multiplex PCR reads with MiXCR. The sample holds about 290,000 distinct CDR3 sequences; approximately 15% are singletons and the top ten take 7.9%. The rearrangement links TRBV29-1 to TRBJ2-1; a possible D gene is TRBD2 (5 bases). Specimen: blood. This sequence was found in a woman in her 40s with Graves' hyperthyroidism. For the CDR3, the DNA is TGCAGCGTTGCGGGTAGCGTTGACACAATCTACAATGAGCAGTTCTTC. Translation: CSVAGSVDTIYNEQFF.